These 17 T cell receptor beta chains were sequenced from one sample in a study of CXCR3-negative and CXCR3-positive naive CD8 T cells. With UMI labels, 5' RACE was used to prepare the TRB cDNA libraries. From its re-call of the 5' RACE reads, TCRdb lists each CDR3 protein once, without DNA. This table lists over 100,000 distinct CDR3 sequences. Sequenced sample: naive CXCR3- CD8+ T cells from blood. Described subset: CD45RO-CCR7+CD27+CD95- naive CD8+ T cells lacking CXCR3 (TNR3-). Source of these receptors: a human donor in good health. Some clones in this sample may be carry-over from other donors' samples.

This chain links TRBV9 with TRBJ2-1; TCRdb's assignment of TRBD1 cannot be checked, as there is no DNA. Germline V gives CDR1 SGDLS, CDR2 YYNGEE. CDR3 length: 17 amino acids. CDR3 region: CASSVPRDREWSNEQFF.

V usage is TRBV4-3 and J usage is TRBJ2-7. Per germline, CDR1 LGHNA and CDR2 YSLEER. This CDR3 has 15 residues. The CDR3 reads CASSQDRGLSYEQYF.

The V call is TRBV7-8, the J call TRBJ2-3; TCRdb's assignment of TRBD2 cannot be checked, as there is no DNA. The germline V gene has CDR1 SGHVS and CDR2 FQNEAQ. This CDR3 is 15 amino acids long. The chain's CDR3 is CASSLLAGATDTQYF.

The chain uses TRBV29-1 and TRBJ2-7; TCRdb designates TRBD1, a call that cannot be tested without DNA. There are 15 residues in the CDR3. Germline lookup yields CDR1 SQVTM and CDR2 ANQGSEA. CDR3 protein: CSVEDPGTGGYEQYF.

This sequence joins TRBV29-1 and TRBJ2-3; TCRdb gives TRBD2 as the D gene, but with no DNA this cannot be confirmed. In germline, CDR1 is SQVTM, CDR2 ANQGSEA. CDR3 length equals 16 residues. CDR3 sequence: CSVAGDSGTSTDTQYF.

The chain recombines TRBV7-9 with TRBJ2-7; the D call of TRBD1 rests on TCRdb alone, since no DNA is present to check it. The CDR3 runs 12 residues. The germline V gene encodes CDR1 SEHNR and CDR2 FQNEAQ (reference sequence). CDR3 region: CASSPLGEKQYF. The entire variable domain, with the rest obtained from reference TRBV7-9 and TRBJ2-7, is as follows: DTGVSQNPRHKITKRGQNVTFRCDPISEHNRLYWYRQTLGQGPEFLTYFQNEAQLEKSRLLSDRFSAERPKGSFSTLEIQRTEQGDSAMYLCASSPLGEKQYFGPGTRLTVT.

The chain uses TRBV4-1 and TRBJ1-1; TCRdb picks TRBD1, but there is no DNA to check that call. In germline, CDR1 is MGHRA, CDR2 YSYEKL. The CDR3 sequence is 16 residues long. The chain's CDR3 is CASSLGTAPMNTEAFF.

This sequence joins TRBV14 and TRBJ2-5. CDR1 SGHDN and CDR2 FVKESK come from the germline V gene. CDR3 length equals 15 residues. The CDR3 sequence is CASSQEVNLQETQYF.

The V and J genes are TRBV28 and TRBJ2-5; TCRdb's D call of TRBD2 is untestable without DNA. The CDR3 spans 16 residues. Germline lookup yields CDR1 MDHEN and CDR2 SYDVKM. The CDR3 sequence: CASSLWVAGVGETQYF.

J is TRBJ2-1 and V is TRBV20-1; as DNA is missing, the TRBD2 call by TCRdb cannot be tested. Germline CDR1 is DFQATT and CDR2 is SNEGSKA (reference sequence). The CDR3 spans 19 residues. CDR3 sequence: CSARAYRGAGGPGHNEQFF.

The chain couples TRBV6-5 to TRBJ2-3; absent DNA, TCRdb's TRBD2 call cannot be checked. The CDR3 covers 14 residues. Germline V gene lookup returns CDR1 MNHEY and CDR2 SVGAGI. CDR3 in amino acids: CASSPARAGDTQYF.

V usage is TRBV27 and J usage is TRBJ2-7; absent DNA, TCRdb's TRBD1 call cannot be checked. The V gene's germline CDR1 is MNHEY and CDR2 SMNVEV (reference sequence). This CDR3 contains 13 residues. The CDR3: CASSLGAGREQYF.

V gene TRBV5-6 combines with J gene TRBJ2-1. Germline V gene sequence: CDR1 SGHDT, CDR2 YYEEEE. This CDR3 region has 12 residues. CDR3 region: CASSHQSNEQFF.

V usage is TRBV29-1 and J usage is TRBJ2-1; TCRdb indicates TRBD1, and absent DNA this call remains unverified. CDR1 is SQVTM, CDR2 ANQGSEA, per germline. The CDR3 runs to 13 residues. The CDR3 sequence is CSVRQGMTYEQFF.

The chain carries TRBV28 and TRBJ1-2; TCRdb's D call of TRBD1 is untestable without DNA. The CDR3 loop spans 14 amino acids. Germline values: CDR1 MDHEN, CDR2 SYDVKM. CDR3 amino acids: CASSLWQGPYGYTF.

The chain combines TRBV28 with TRBJ2-1; TCRdb designates TRBD2, a call that cannot be tested without DNA. CDR3 length: 16 amino acids. CDR1 and CDR2 (germline): MDHEN, SYDVKM. The CDR3 loop is CASSSLGSSGSIEQFF.

The chain is built from TRBV9 and TRBJ2-1; TCRdb outputs TRBD2, but without DNA this stays unchecked. In germline, CDR1 is SGDLS, CDR2 YYNGEE. The CDR3 is 17 residues long. The CDR3 here is CASSSQGLAGGFDEQFF.